These 15 T cell receptor beta chains were all obtained from the same sample, sequenced in a study of blood T cell repertoires in COVID-19. Produced via immunoSEQ multiplex PCR; TCRdb's table is partial and in-frame only. The sample yields more than 40,000 clones, roughly 80% seen once. What was sequenced was peripheral blood. The receptors stem from a man in his fifties or sixties with acute or convalescent COVID-19.

The chain has TRBV5-1 and TRBJ2-2, with 8 bases fitting TRBD1. The CDR3 runs 17 residues. Germline-derived CDR1 and CDR2 are SGHRS and YFSETQ. The ends lost 5 bases at V and 4 bases at J; junction bases unmatched: 13. For the CDR3, the DNA is TGCGCCAGCAGATCCAGACAGGGGATCGTGGGCACCGGGGAGCTGTTTTTT. This gives the protein CASRSRQGIVGTGELFF.

The V gene is TRBV3-1 (or the pseudogene TRBV3-2), the J gene TRBJ2-2, with a possible D match to TRBD2 (6 bases). Deletions cut 5 bases from V and 2 bases from J, with 15 bases between. The CDR3 loop spans 16 amino acids. Germline CDR1 and CDR2: LGHDT and YNNKEL (reference sequence). The CDR3 coding sequence is TGTGCCAGCAGCTTGGGACTTTCGCTAAACACCGGGGAGCTGTTTTTT. This gives the protein CASSLGLSLNTGELFF.

V gene TRBV7-9 combines with J gene TRBJ1-2; 8 nucleotides line up with TRBD1. The CDR3 is 17 residues long. V lost 1 base to trimming and J lost 0 bases; unmatched junction nucleotides: 7. The germline V gene has CDR1 SEHNR and CDR2 FQNEAQ (reference sequence). DNA for the CDR3: TGTGCCAGCAGCTTAGACCACCGGACAGGGACTAACTATGGCTACACCTTC. It specifies CASSLDHRTGTNYGYTF.

The chain couples TRBV11-3 to TRBJ2-1; 11 bases fit TRBD2. This CDR3 is built from 16 residues. Per the germline V gene, CDR1 is SGHNT and CDR2 is YENEEA. Trimming at V came to 5 bases and at J to 5 bases, leaving 8 bases not matched to a gene. CDR3 nucleotide sequence: TGTGCCAGCAGCCCGAAGACTAGCGGGACCAACAATGAGCAGTTCTTC. Its translation is CASSPKTSGTNNEQFF.

The chain uses TRBV19 and TRBJ2-3; D is unresolved. The CDR3 has 14 amino acids. The germline V gene has CDR1 LNHDA and CDR2 SQIVND (reference sequence). Trimming took off 7 bases at V and 3 bases at J, with 14 bases between the two ends. CDR3 amino acids: CASTPDPGTDTQYF. The CDR3 DNA reads TGTGCCAGTACCCCCGACCCCGGGACAGATACGCAGTATTTT.

The genes are TRBV2 and TRBJ2-7, with 9 positions matching TRBD2. The CDR3 consists of 14 residues. Germline loops: CDR1 SNHLY, CDR2 FYNNEI. With V trimmed by 5 bases and J by 3 bases, 5 bases remained unmatched. The CDR3 DNA is TGTGCCAGCAGTCCGGCTAGCGGGAACTACGAGCAGTACTTC. Its translation is CASSPASGNYEQYF.

The V call is TRBV2, the J call TRBJ2-5, with D possibly TRBD1 on 5 matching bases. CDR1 and CDR2 from the germline V gene are SNHLY and FYNNEI. V gave up 9 bases and J gave up 4 bases, with 15 bases separating them. This CDR3 is 13 amino acids long. The CDR3 bases are TGTGCCAGTCGGACACAAATAGGAGAGACCCAGTACTTC. Translated, it gives CASRTQIGETQYF.

The CDR3 reads CASLGRGGGELFF. CDR3 coding DNA: TGTGCCAGCCTAGGGCGGGGTGGCGGGGAGCTGTTTTTT. V gene TRBV7-8 combines with J gene TRBJ2-2; a weak D match, TRBD2 (6 bases). The germline V and J ends were trimmed by 8 bases and 7 bases, with 14 bases remaining between them. Germline loops: CDR1 SGHVS, CDR2 FQNEAQ. This CDR3 contains 13 residues.

J is TRBJ1-6 and V is TRBV2; D remains unclear. CDR1 is SNHLY, CDR2 FYNNEI, per germline. The CDR3 totals 14 residues. V lost 1 base to trimming and J lost 5 bases, with 6 bases between them. CDR3 in amino acids: CASSEGLDNSPLHF. In nucleotides, the CDR3 is TGTGCCAGCAGTGAAGGGCTGGATAATTCACCCCTCCACTTT.

The CDR3 reads CASRAGNTIYF. CDR3 DNA: TGTGCCAGTCGAGCTGGAAACACCATATATTTT. The chain combines TRBV27 with TRBJ1-3; unclear D gene. Germline V lookup: CDR1 MNHEY, CDR2 SMNVEV (reference sequence). The CDR3 covers 11 residues. V gave up 9 bases and J gave up 2 bases, with 5 bases separating them.

The J gene is TRBJ2-2, the V gene TRBV6-5; 7 bases agree with TRBD1. V dropped 6 bases and J dropped 3; count of bases not matched to a gene: 1. There are 13 residues in the CDR3. The V gene's germline CDR1 is MNHEY and CDR2 SVGAGI. The CDR3 nucleotides read TGTGCCAGCAGACAGGGGTACACCGGGGAGCTGTTTTTT. Translation: CASRQGYTGELFF.

The chain is built from TRBV7-3 and TRBJ2-2; 9 nucleotides agree with TRBD2. The CDR3 is 15 residues long. The V gene's germline CDR1 is SGHTA and CDR2 FQGTGA. V dropped 1 base and J dropped 5; count of bases not matched to a gene: 2. This CDR3 is CASSLRLAETGELFF. DNA of the CDR3: TGTGCCAGCAGCTTAAGACTAGCGGAAACCGGGGAGCTGTTTTTT.

The chain employs TRBV15 and TRBJ2-2, with D maybe TRBD2 (7 bases). Germline V lookup: CDR1 LNHNV, CDR2 YYDKDF (reference sequence). Trimming stripped 1 base from V and 1 base from J, with 10 bases between. The CDR3 contains 16 residues. The CDR3: CATSRGRGGNTGELFF. In nucleotides, the CDR3 is TGTGCCACCAGCAGAGGAAGGGGGGGGAACACCGGGGAGCTGTTTTTT.

This chain joins TRBV20-1 and TRBJ1-1; the match to TRBD1 covers 7 bases. The CDR3 runs 11 residues. Per germline, CDR1 DFQATT and CDR2 SNEGSKA (reference sequence). Trimming at V came to 6 bases and at J to 7 bases, leaving 5 bases not matched to a gene. CDR3 bases: TGCAGTGCAATGGGACAGCTTGAAGCTTTCTTT. This sequence encodes CSAMGQLEAFF.

The chain links TRBV28 to TRBJ1-5, with 9 bases that match TRBD1. CDR3 length: 15 residues. The trim removed 8 bases at V and 7 bases at J, leaving 12 bases unmatched. CDR1 is MDHEN, CDR2 SYDVKM, per germline. CDR3 region: CASYNAGTGLQPQHF. The CDR3 DNA reads as TGTGCCAGCTACAATGCCGGGACAGGGTTACAGCCCCAGCATTTT.